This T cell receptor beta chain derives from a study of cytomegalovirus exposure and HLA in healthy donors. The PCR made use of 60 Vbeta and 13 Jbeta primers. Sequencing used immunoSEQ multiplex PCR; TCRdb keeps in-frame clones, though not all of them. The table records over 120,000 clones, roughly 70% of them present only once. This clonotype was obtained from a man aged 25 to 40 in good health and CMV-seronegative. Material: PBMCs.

CDR3 in amino acids: CASSLSPQGDTEAFF. In nucleotides, the CDR3 is TGCGCCAGCAGCTTGTCCCCCCAGGGGGACACTGAAGCTTTCTTT. J is TRBJ1-1 and V is TRBV5-1, with 7 nucleotides matching TRBD1. Germline V CDR1 and CDR2: SGHRS, YFSETQ. The CDR3 extends over 15 amino acids. The V segment lost 1 base and the J segment 3 bases; nucleotides outside the gene matches: 6. Looking up the rest from reference TRBV5-1 and TRBJ1-1 gives the full variable domain: KAGVTQTPRYLIKTRGQQVTLSCSPISGHRSVSWYQQTPGQGLQFLFEYFSETQRNKGNFPGRFSGRQFSNSRSEMNVSTLELGDSALYLCASSLSPQGDTEAFFGQGTRLTVV.